This T cell receptor (beta chain) was identified during a study of T cell repertoires in cytomegalovirus infection (dated 2019 in TCRdb). In terms of the full investigation: Recently identified HLA-C-restricted CMV epitopes, whose presentation resists viral immunomodulation, were targeted by peptide stimulations together with well-studied HLA-B-restricted epitopes. Because public TCR beta signatures pointed to carriage of CMV infection together with the matching HLA type, the HLA type of each donor mattered for the analysis.

The listed sequencing device is Illumina HiSeq 1500. The public reads were reanalyzed by TCRdb: fastp trimming at Q25, MiXCR alignment, in-frame beta chains only. Every CDR3 protein is listed once, alongside the most common genes and DNA of its rows. The sample includes 800,000 to 950,000 distinct CDR3 sequences, with 30% to 35% observed a single time. The ten largest clones take up 9.5% to 15% of the sample. The full study reports these points: The ex vivo response was dominated by HLA-C-restricted CMV-specific TCR beta clonotypes, which also provided the single most frequent clonotype in two of eight donors. Cumulative frequency of public TCR beta family members discriminated carriers of CMV infection plus the relevant HLA type in this cohort and an independent approximately 350-donor cohort.

Including the terminal cysteine and phenylalanine, the CDR3 comprises 16 residues. Only the CDR3 portion is preserved as DNA: 48 bases, with reading frame beginning at the first base. CDR1 and CDR2, per the germline V gene, are SGHVS and FNYEAQ. V loses 7 bases at its end and J loses 9 bases; junction bases beyond the gene matches: 17. This clonotype was counted at least ten times. No cognate antigen has been identified for it. Base qualities were left out, and no much larger clone turns up one base away. The sample's treatment or condition label is to be understood as: in vitro stimulation with specific CMV peptide epitopes to enrich CMV-specific T cells.

The clonotype originates from a human donor in good health (CMV status not recorded). Some clones in this sample may be carry-over from other donors' samples. This chain joins TRBV7-6 to TRBJ2-1, and TRBD2 matches 8 of the central bases. The specimen was cultured CD8+ T cells from PBMCs, collected from culture after CMV antigen stimulation. The DNA sequence is given as TGTGCCAGCAAACTAGGCGAGGGACTAGTAACCGCTGAGCAGTTCTTC. This codes for CASKLGEGLVTAEQFF. The CDR3, completed at both ends by the reference TRBV7-6 and TRBJ2-1 genes, gives the full variable domain GAGVSQSPRYKVTKRGQDVALRCDPISGHVSLYWYRQALGQGPEFLTYFNYEAQQDKSGLPNDRFSAERPEGSISTLTIQRTEQRDSAMYRCASKLGEGLVTAEQFFGPGTRLTVL.